A selection of T cell receptor beta chains follows, all from one sample in a study of CD8+CD57+ T cells in acquired aplastic anemia. MiXCR, run by TCRdb on the reads, gives a single entry per CDR3 protein. The sample shows more than 200,000 distinct CDR3 sequences, under 55% of them seen only once. The sample comprised sorted CD4+, CD8+, or CD8+CD57+ T cells (not recorded which) from PBMCs. Receptors were obtained from a human donor with aplastic anemia. Each CDR3 is given with its conserved first and last residue. The order of the fields is clone size, J gene, V gene, CDR3 protein. Clone size is not always given. Where it is, it says once, few, many or a class for expanded clones.

size: many; J: TRBJ2-1; V: TRBV11-3; CDR3: CASSPDRGPYNEQFF
size: -; J: TRBJ2-6; V: TRBV7-9; CDR3: CASSLRGTGGYTEAF
size: few; J: TRBJ1-4; V: TRBV3-1; CDR3: CASSQPQGIYEKLFF
size: -; J: TRBJ2-7; V: TRBV20-1; CDR3: CSARQGREQYF
size: many; J: TRBJ2-5; V: TRBV20-1; CDR3: CSARPSGGARETQYF
size: many; J: TRBJ1-1; V: TRBV6-5; CDR3: CASSYSTLSNTEAFF
size: many; J: TRBJ1-4; V: TRBV6-5; CDR3: CASSVGQGIRGNLFF
size: -; J: TRBJ2-5; V: TRBV6-2/TRBV6-3; CDR3: CASRHYTSQETQYF
size: many; J: TRBJ1-6; V: TRBV6-1; CDR3: CAAPGTGVRSPLHF
size: many; J: TRBJ2-3; V: TRBV11-3; CDR3: CASSLSGPDTQYF
size: many; J: TRBJ1-6; V: TRBV5-5; CDR3: CASSLGGDARNSPLHF
size: -; J: TRBJ2-5; V: TRBV2; CDR3: CASRREGVGGTQYF